This record concerns one T cell receptor beta chain sequence. Antigen: not known. This sample is drawn from a study of identical twins. Study-level results: Clonotypes of the beta chain that were abundant in cord blood carried fewer insertions (memory repertoires showed none).

TCRdb re-called the 5' RACE reads with MiXCR, one entry per CDR3 protein. Of fewer than 500,000 distinct CDR3 sequences listed, around 24% were seen once; the top ten hold 2.9%. Germline lookup yields CDR1 LNHDA and CDR2 SQIVND (reference sequence). The V gene lost 2 bases and the J gene lost 4 bases, with 8 bases spanning the gap. This CDR3 region has 13 residues. This same sample was also part of a study on T cells expressing NK-cell markers.

This sequence joins TRBV19 and TRBJ1-2; D remains ambiguous. The sequence was obtained from a woman younger than 35 in good health. Sequenced: CD4+ T cells sorted from blood. The DNA of the CDR3 is TGTGCCAGTAGTATACTTACGGGCTATGGCTACACCTTC. Translated: CASSILTGYGYTF.